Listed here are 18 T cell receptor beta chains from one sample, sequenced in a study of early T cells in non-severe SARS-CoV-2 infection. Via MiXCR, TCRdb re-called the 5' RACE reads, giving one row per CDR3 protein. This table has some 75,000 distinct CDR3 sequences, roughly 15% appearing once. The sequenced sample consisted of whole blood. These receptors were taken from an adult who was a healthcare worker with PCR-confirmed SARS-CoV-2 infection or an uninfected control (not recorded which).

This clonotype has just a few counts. The CDR3 DNA reads as TGCAGTGCTAGAGACCCGAAACCGGCGGGACTAGGTTCCCCAGAGACCCAGTACTTC. Translating it yields CSARDPKPAGLGSPETQYF. This chain connects TRBV20-1 to TRBJ2-5; the match to TRBD2 covers 8 bases. Germline assignment: CDR1 DFQATT and CDR2 SNEGSKA (reference sequence). The junction had 19 bases not matched to a gene; V was cut back by 0 bases and J by 4 bases. This CDR3 has 19 residues.

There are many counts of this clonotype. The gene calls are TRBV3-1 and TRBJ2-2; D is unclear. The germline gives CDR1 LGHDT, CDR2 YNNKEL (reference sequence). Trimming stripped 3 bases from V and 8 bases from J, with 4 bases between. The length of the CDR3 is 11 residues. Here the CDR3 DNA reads TGTGCCAGCAGCCACTCAGGGGAGCTGTTTTTT. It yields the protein CASSHSGELFF.

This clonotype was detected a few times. CDR3 loop: CASSSEVSGQPQHF. Here the CDR3 DNA reads TGTGCCAGCAGCAGCGAGGTCTCTGGTCAGCCCCAGCATTTT. The genes are TRBV7-6 and TRBJ1-5; D uncertain. V gave up 5 bases and J gave up 6 bases, with 14 bases separating them. From germline, CDR1 is SGHVS and CDR2 FNYEAQ. This CDR3 is 14 amino acids long.

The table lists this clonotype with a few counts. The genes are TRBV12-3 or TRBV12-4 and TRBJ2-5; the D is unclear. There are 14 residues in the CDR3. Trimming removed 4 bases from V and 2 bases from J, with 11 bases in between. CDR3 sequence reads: CASSSVSPQETQYF. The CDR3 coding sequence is TGTGCCAGCAGTTCCGTTAGTCCACAAGAGACCCAGTACTTC.

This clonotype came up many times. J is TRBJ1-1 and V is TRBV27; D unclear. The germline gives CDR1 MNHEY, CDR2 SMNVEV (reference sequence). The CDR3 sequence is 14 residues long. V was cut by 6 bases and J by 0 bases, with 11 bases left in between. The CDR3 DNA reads TGTGCCAGCAGAAAAGACACTTTGAACACTGAAGCTTTCTTT. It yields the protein CASRKDTLNTEAFF.

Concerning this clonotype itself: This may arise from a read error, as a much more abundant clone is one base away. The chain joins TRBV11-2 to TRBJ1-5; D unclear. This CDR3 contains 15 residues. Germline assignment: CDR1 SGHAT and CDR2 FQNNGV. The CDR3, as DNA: TGTGTCAGCAGCTTGGGTACTTTTAGCAATCAGCCCCAGCATTTT. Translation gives CVSSLGTFSNQPQHF.

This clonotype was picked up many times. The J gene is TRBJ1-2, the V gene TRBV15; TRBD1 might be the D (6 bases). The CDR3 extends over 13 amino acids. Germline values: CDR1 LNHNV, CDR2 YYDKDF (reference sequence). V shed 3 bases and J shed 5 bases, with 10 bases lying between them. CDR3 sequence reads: CATSSDRIYGYTF. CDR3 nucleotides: TGTGCCACCAGCAGTGACAGGATATATGGCTACACCTTC.

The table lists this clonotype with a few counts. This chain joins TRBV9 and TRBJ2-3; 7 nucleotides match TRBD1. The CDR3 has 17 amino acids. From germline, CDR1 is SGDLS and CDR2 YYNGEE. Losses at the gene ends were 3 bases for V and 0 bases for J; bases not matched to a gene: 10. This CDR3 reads CASSEQGQGGSTDTQYF. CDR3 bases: TGTGCCAGCAGCGAACAGGGGCAAGGGGGTAGCACAGATACGCAGTATTTT.

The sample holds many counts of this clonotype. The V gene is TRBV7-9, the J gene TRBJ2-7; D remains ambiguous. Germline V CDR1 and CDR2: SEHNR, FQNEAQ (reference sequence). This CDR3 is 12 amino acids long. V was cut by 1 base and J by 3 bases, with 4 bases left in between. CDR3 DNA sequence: TGTGCCAGCAGCTTAGACTACTACGAGCAGTACTTC. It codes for CASSLDYYEQYF.

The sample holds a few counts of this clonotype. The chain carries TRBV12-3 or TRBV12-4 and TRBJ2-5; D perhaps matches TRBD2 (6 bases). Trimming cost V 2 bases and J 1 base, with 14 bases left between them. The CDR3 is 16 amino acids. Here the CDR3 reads CASSLWAGPSQETQYF. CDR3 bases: TGTGCCAGCAGTTTATGGGCGGGACCCTCCCAAGAGACCCAGTACTTC.

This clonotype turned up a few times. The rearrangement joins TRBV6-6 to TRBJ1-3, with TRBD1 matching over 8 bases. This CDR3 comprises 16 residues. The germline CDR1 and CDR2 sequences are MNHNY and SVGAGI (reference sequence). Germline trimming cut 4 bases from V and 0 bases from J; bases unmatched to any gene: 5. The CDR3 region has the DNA TGTGCCAGCAGTTTAGACAGGGGACCCTCTGGAAACACCATATATTTT. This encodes CASSLDRGPSGNTIYF.

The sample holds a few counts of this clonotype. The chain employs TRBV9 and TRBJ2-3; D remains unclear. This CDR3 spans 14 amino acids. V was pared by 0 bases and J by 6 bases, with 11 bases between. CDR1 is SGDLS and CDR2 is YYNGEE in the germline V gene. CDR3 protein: CASSVEVGLDTQYF. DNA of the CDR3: TGTGCCAGCAGCGTAGAGGTGGGGTTGGATACGCAGTATTTT. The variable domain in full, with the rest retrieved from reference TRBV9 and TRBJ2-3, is DSGVTQTPKHLITATGQRVTLRCSPRSGDLSVYWYQQSLDQGLQFLIQYYNGEERAKGNILERFSAQQFPDLHSELNLSSLELGDSALYFCASSVEVGLDTQYFGPGTRLTVL.

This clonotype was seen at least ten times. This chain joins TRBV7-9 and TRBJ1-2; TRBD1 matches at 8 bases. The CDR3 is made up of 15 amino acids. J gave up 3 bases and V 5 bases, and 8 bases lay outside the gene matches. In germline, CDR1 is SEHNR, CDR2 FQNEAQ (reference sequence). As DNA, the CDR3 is TGTGCCAGCAGCCCCCGCGGACAGGGCCACTATGGCTACACCTTC. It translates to CASSPRGQGHYGYTF.

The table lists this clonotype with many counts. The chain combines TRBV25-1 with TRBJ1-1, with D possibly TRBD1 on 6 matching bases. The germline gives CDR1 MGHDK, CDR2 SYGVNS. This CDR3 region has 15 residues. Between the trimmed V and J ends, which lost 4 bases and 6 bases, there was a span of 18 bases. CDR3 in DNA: TGTGCCAGCAGTGCATTGCTCGGGGGGGCCGCTGAAGCTTTCTTT. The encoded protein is CASSALLGGAAEAFF.

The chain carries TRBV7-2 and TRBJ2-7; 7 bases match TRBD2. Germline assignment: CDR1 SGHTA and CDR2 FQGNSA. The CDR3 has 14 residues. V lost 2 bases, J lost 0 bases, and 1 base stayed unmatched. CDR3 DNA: TGTGCCAGCAGCTTACTAGCGGCCTCCTACGAGCAGTACTTC. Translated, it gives CASSLLAASYEQYF.

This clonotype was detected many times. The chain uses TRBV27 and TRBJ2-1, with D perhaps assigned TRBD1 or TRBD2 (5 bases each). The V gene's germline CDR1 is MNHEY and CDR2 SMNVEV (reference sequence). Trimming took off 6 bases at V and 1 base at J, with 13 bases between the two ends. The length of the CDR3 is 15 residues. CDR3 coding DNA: TGTGCCAGCAGCAGGGAGATGGGATCCTACAATGAGCAGTTCTTC. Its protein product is CASSREMGSYNEQFF.

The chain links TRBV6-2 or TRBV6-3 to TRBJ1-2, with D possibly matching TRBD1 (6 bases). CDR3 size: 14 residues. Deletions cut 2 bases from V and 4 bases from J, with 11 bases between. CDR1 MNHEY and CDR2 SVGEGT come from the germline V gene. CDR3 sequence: CASSYGRGGYGYTF. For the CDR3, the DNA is TGTGCCAGCAGTTACGGCAGGGGCGGCTATGGCTACACCTTC.

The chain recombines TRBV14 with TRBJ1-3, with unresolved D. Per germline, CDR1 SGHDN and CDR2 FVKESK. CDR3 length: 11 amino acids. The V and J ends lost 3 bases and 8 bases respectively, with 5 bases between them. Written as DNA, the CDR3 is TGTGCCAGCAGCCAGACTGACACCATATATTTT. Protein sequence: CASSQTDTIYF. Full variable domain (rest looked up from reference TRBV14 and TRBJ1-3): EAGVTQFPSHSVIEKGQTVTLRCDPISGHDNLYWYRRVMGKEIKFLLHFVKESKQDESGMPNNRFLAERTGGTYSTLKVQPAELEDSGVYFCASSQTDTIYFGEGSWLTVV.